This T cell receptor (beta chain) stems from a study of blood T cell repertoires in COVID-19. Germline V gene sequence: CDR1 ENHRY, CDR2 SYGVKD. CDR3 length: 15 amino acids. V lost 3 bases, J lost 0 bases, and 12 bases lay in between. The count of this clone is one. Measured with immunoSEQ multiplex PCR; TCRdb has only the in-frame clones, and not every one. The data hold about 300,000 clones, with 85% observed a single time. The receptor's source is a woman aged 45-65 years who had recovered from COVID-19. Sample: PBMCs or T cells enriched from blood (not recorded which). This chain uses TRBV10-3 with TRBJ2-7; possible D gene TRBD2, 5 bases. In DNA form, the CDR3 reads TGTGCCATCAGTGACCGTAGCGTAGTCTCCTACGAGCAGTACTTC. Protein sequence: CAISDRSVVSYEQYF.